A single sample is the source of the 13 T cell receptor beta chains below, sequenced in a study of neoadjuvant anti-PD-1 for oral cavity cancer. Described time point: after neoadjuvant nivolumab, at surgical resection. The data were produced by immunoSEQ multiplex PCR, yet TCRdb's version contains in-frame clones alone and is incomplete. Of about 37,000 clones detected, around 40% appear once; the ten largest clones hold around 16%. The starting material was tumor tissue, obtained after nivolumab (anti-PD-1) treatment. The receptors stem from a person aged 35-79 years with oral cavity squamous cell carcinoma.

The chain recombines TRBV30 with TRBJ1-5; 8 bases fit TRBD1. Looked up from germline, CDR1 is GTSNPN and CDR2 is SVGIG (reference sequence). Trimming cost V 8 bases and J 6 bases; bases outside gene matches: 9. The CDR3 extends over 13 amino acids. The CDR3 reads CATGQGGIQPQHF. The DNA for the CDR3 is TGTGCCACCGGACAGGGAGGAATTCAGCCCCAGCATTTT.

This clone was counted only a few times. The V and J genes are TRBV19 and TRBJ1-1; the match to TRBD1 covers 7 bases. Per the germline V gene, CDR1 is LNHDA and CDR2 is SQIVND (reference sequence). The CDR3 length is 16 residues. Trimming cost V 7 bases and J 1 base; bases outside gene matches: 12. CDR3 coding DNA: TGTGCCAGTACCCCCCAAGGTCAGGGGGGGAACACTGAAGCTTTCTTT. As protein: CASTPQGQGGNTEAFF.

CDR3 coding DNA: TGTGCCAGCTCACCAGTAGGGGACTATGGCTACACCTTC. Protein product: CASSPVGDYGYTF. V is TRBV18 and J is TRBJ1-2, with a possible D match to TRBD1 (5 bases). This CDR3 has 13 amino acids. Per the germline V gene, CDR1 is KGHSH and CDR2 is LQKENI. The V end was cut by 2 bases, the J end by 3 bases, with 7 bases between.

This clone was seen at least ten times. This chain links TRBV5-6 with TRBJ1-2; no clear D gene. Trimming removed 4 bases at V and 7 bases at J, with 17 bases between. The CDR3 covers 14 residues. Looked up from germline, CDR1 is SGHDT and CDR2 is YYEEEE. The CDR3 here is CASSPFYVEGGYTF. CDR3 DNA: TGTGCCAGCAGCCCCTTTTACGTCGAGGGTGGCTACACCTTC.

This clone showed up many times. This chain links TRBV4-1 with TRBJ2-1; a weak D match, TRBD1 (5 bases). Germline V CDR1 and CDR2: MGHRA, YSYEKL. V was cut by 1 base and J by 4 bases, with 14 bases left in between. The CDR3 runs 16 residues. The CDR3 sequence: CASSQGWSGPYNEQFF. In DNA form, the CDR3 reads TGCGCCAGCAGCCAAGGGTGGTCAGGGCCGTACAATGAGCAGTTCTTC.

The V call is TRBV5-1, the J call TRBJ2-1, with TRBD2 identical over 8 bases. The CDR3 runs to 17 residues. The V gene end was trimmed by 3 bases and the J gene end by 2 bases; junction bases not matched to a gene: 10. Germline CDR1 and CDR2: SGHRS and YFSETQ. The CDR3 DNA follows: TGCGCCAGCAGCTGGTCGGCTAGCGGGCGTACCTACAATGAGCAGTTCTTC. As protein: CASSWSASGRTYNEQFF.

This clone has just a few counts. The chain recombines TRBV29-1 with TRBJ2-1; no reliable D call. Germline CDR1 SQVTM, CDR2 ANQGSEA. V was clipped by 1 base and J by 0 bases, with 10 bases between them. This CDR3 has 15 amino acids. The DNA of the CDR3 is TGCAGCGTTGAAGGTACCCCTTACTCCTACAATGAGCAGTTCTTC. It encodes CSVEGTPYSYNEQFF.

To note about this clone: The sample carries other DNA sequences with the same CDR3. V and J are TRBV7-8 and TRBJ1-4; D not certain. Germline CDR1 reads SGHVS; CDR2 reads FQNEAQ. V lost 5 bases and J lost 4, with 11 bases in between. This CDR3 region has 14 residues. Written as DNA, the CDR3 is TGTGCCAGCAGCCTCAGGACGAATAATGAAAAACTGTTTTTT. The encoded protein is CASSLRTNNEKLFF.

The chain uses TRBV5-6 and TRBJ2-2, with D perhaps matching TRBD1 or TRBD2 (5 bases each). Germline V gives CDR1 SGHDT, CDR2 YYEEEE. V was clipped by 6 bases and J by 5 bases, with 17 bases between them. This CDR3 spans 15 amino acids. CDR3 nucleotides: TGTGCCAGCACACCGCACCCAGGGAGTACCGGGGAGCTGTTTTTT. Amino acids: CASTPHPGSTGELFF. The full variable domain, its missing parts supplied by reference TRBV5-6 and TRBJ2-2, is DAGVTQSPTHLIKTRGQQVTLRCSPKSGHDTVSWYQQALGQGPQFIFQYYEEEERQRGNFPDRFSGHQFPNYSSELNVNALLLGDSALYLCASTPHPGSTGELFFGEGSRLTVL.

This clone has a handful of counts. The CDR3 DNA reads as TGTGCCAGCAGCGTAGGATCACTAGCGAATTACAATGAGCAGTTCTTC. It encodes CASSVGSLANYNEQFF. The chain recombines TRBV9 with TRBJ2-1; 7 nucleotides match TRBD2. Trimming at V came to 0 bases and at J to 4 bases, leaving 7 bases not matched to a gene. The CDR3 is 16 residues long. The germline V gene encodes CDR1 SGDLS and CDR2 YYNGEE.

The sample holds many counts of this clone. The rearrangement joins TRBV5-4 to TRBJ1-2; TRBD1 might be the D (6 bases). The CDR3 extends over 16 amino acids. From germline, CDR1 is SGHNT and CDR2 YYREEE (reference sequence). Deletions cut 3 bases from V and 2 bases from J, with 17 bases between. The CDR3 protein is CASSSLGQINNYGYTF. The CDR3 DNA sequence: TGTGCCAGCAGCTCCCTAGGACAGATCAACAACTATGGCTACACCTTC.

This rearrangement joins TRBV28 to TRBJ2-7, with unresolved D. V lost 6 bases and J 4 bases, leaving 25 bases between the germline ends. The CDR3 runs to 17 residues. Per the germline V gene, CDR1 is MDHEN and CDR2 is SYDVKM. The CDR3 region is CASRGSVVSNMLYEQYF. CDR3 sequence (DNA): TGTGCCAGCAGGGGTAGTGTGGTCAGCAACATGCTTTACGAGCAGTACTTC.

The CDR3 nucleotides are TGTGCCAGCTCACCGGAGCCCCTGGGACAGGTATTTCCCCAGCCCCAGCATTTT. As protein: CASSPEPLGQVFPQPQHF. V is TRBV18 and J is TRBJ1-5, with 8 bases fitting TRBD1. The CDR3 length is 18 residues. Looked up from germline, CDR1 is KGHSH and CDR2 is LQKENI. V trimming: 3 bases; J trimming: 7 bases; junction bases outside the gene matches: 17.